A selection of T cell receptor beta chains follows, all from one sample in a study of cytomegalovirus exposure and HLA in healthy donors. The table came from immunoSEQ multiplex PCR; TCRdb's copy has only in-frame clones and leaves some out. The sample has over 80,000 clones; 65% are singletons. What was sequenced was PBMCs. Receptors originate from a boy aged 10-17 years in good health and CMV-seropositive. Each CDR3 is given with its conserved first and last residue. The order of the fields is clone size, V gene, J gene, CDR3 protein. The size entry is marked missing in some rows and otherwise reads once, few, many or a size class.

few	TRBV19	TRBJ2-7	CASSPHGGTPPYEQYF
few	TRBV19	TRBJ1-1	CASIRDRGPEAFF
NA	TRBV4-2	TRBJ1-5	CASSLRGGLQPQHF
NA	TRBV10-1	TRBJ1-4	CAIKQRGAKVCEKLFF
NA	TRBV4-3	TRBJ2-7	CASSPGLGEQYF
NA	TRBV19	TRBJ2-3	CASSPRTGTGTDTQYF
few	TRBV6-1	TRBJ1-1	CATEDRGYTEAFF
NA	TRBV18	TRBJ2-7	CASSLSSYEQYF
NA	TRBV25-1	TRBJ2-5	CASSSGMGETQYF
once	TRBV5-1	TRBJ1-6	CASSLKTGSVDNSPLHF
once	TRBV19	TRBJ1-1	CASSTPRQGAAEAFF
once	TRBV6-6	TRBJ1-4	CASRGGGKNEKLFF
NA	TRBV27	TRBJ1-1	CASSPPRSGPMNTEAFF
few	TRBV7-3	TRBJ2-3	CASSLDSFRGGDTQYF
once	TRBV5-1	TRBJ2-7	CASSSAGTMTYEQYF
NA	TRBV5-6	TRBJ1-5	CASSWGQGDQHF
NA	TRBV19	TRBJ1-2	CASRRQGVKKSGGYTF
few	TRBV4-2	NA	CASSQDSYEQYF